This T cell receptor (beta chain) is drawn from a study of molecular identifiers for immune sequencing clone quantification. This clonotype appeared a single time. A read error is possible here, since a much larger clone lies one base away. TCRdb analysed the PCR reads with MiXCR anew, one entry per CDR3 protein. The sample holds roughly 630,000 distinct CDR3 sequences, roughly 25% seen once. This sequence originates from a human donor in good health. Some libraries in this study had Jurkat cell RNA spiked in. The source material was naive CD8+ T cells from blood, with Jurkat cell RNA spiked in. As for subset: FACS-sorted CD8+CD4-CCR7+CD45RA+ naive T cells.

DNA for the CDR3: TGCGCCAGCAGCATGGCCGCGGGCCCCTCTAACACTGAAGCTTTCTTT. It translates to CASSMAAGPSNTEAFF. This chain links TRBV5-1 with TRBJ1-1; no clear D gene. Germline values: CDR1 SGHRS, CDR2 YFSETQ. The CDR3 has 16 amino acids. V was shortened by 4 bases and J by 2 bases, with 18 bases between the two germline ends.